The 7 T cell receptor beta chains below were found in one sample sequenced in a study of blood T cell repertoires in COVID-19. Sequenced by immunoSEQ multiplex PCR; TCRdb stores in-frame clones only, minus some. This table has about 230,000 clones, around 89% appearing once. The sequencing sample was made of PBMCs or T cells enriched from blood (not recorded which). Receptors originate from a woman between 40 and 50 years old with acute COVID-19.

The chain recombines TRBV7-9 with TRBJ1-5; D gene unclear. The CDR3 spans 12 residues. The V end lost 6 bases, the J end lost 7 bases, and 10 bases lay between the germline ends. Germline V gene sequence: CDR1 SEHNR, CDR2 FQNEAQ (reference sequence). CDR3 DNA: TGTGCCAGCAGGAACAATTTCCAGCCCCAGCATTTT. This codes for CASRNNFQPQHF.

The rearrangement joins TRBV24-1 to TRBJ1-5; TRBD1 agrees at 9 bases. Germline assignment: CDR1 KGHDR and CDR2 SFDVKD. Trimming took 5 bases from V and 2 from J; bases not matched to a gene: 6. This CDR3 is 16 amino acids long. The DNA of the CDR3 is TGTGCCACCAGTGGCAGACAGGGGGTCGGCAATCAGCCCCAGCATTTT. It specifies CATSGRQGVGNQPQHF.

V and J are TRBV2 and TRBJ2-7; 9 positions agree with TRBD1. Germline assignment: CDR1 SNHLY and CDR2 FYNNEI. The CDR3 is 14 amino acids. J lost 6 bases, V lost 5 bases, and 8 bases had no gene match. In nucleotides, the CDR3 is TGTGCCAGCAGTAGAGAGGGACAGGGTAGCGAGCAGTACTTC. This encodes CASSREGQGSEQYF. Variable domain in full (rest from reference TRBV2 and TRBJ2-7): EPEVTQTPSHQVTQMGQEVILRCVPISNHLYFYWYRQILGQKVEFLVSFYNNEISEKSEIFDDQFSVERPDGSNFTLKIRSTKLEDSAMYFCASSREGQGSEQYFGPGTRLTVT.

This clone was seen once. The V call is TRBV7-9, the J call TRBJ1-1; TRBD1 aligns across 11 bases. The CDR3 is 15 amino acids. V shed 4 bases and J 2 bases; nucleotides not matched to a gene: 3. Germline V CDR1 and CDR2: SEHNR, FQNEAQ (reference sequence). In DNA, the CDR3 is TGTGCCAGCAGCTCGGGGACAGGGGGTAACACTGAAGCTTTCTTT. This gives the protein CASSSGTGGNTEAFF.

The V gene is TRBV2, the J gene TRBJ2-7, with 9 positions matching TRBD2. Germline-derived CDR1 and CDR2 are SNHLY and FYNNEI. The CDR3 loop spans 15 amino acids. V shed 8 bases, J shed 4 bases, and the junction held 12 bases outside the gene matches. The CDR3 bases are TGTGCCAGCCGGGTCCCGGCGGGGGGGAGGTACGAGCAGTACTTC. This codes for CASRVPAGGRYEQYF.

The V gene is TRBV27, the J gene TRBJ2-5; 12 positions agree with TRBD2. V lost 5 bases to trimming and J lost 5 bases; unmatched junction nucleotides: 3. CDR1 and CDR2 from the germline V gene are MNHEY and SMNVEV (reference sequence). This CDR3 has 14 residues. This chain's CDR3 is CASSTGTSGETQYF. CDR3 nucleotide sequence: TGTGCCAGCAGTACCGGGACTAGCGGGGAGACCCAGTACTTC.

This chain joins TRBV2 and TRBJ1-2, with a tentative D call TRBD1 (6 bases). This CDR3 contains 13 residues. The germline V gene encodes CDR1 SNHLY and CDR2 FYNNEI. The ends were cut back, 6 bases at V and 8 bases at J, with 16 bases in the middle. The CDR3 DNA reads TGTGCCAGCAGCGCGAAACAGGGAGCCGGCTACACCTTC. Its protein product is CASSAKQGAGYTF.